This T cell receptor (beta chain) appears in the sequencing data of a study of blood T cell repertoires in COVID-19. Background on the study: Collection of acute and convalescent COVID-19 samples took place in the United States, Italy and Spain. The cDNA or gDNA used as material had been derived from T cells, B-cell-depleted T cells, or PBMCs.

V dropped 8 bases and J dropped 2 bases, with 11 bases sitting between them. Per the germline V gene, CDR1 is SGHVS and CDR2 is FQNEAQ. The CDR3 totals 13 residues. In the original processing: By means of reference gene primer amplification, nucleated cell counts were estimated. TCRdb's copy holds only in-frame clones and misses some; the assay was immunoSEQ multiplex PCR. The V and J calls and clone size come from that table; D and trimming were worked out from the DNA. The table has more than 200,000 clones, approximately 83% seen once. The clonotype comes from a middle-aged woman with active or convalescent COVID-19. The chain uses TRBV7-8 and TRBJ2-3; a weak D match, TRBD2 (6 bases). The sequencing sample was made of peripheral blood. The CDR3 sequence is CASFSGHTDTQYF. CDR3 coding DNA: TGTGCCAGCTTCAGCGGGCACACAGATACGCAGTATTTT.